The present T cell receptor (beta chain) was sequenced within a study of cytomegalovirus exposure and HLA in healthy donors. Broader study findings: The study designated 164 TCR beta chains cytomegalovirus-associated. While the bulk of TCR sequences proved rare, some public TCRs turned up in many donors.

Per germline, CDR1 SGHRS and CDR2 YFSETQ. CDR3 size: 14 residues. The germline V and J ends were trimmed by 0 bases and 3 bases, with 9 bases remaining between them. A note on this clone: The antigen remains unidentified.

Data came from immunoSEQ multiplex PCR; TCRdb stores just in-frame clones and leaves some out. Found here are roughly 200,000 clones, approximately 78% of them singletons; the top ten hold roughly 1.2%. This rearrangement joins TRBV5-1 to TRBJ1-2, with D hard to call. Sequencing was carried out using PBMCs. The sequence was collected from a woman aged 25 to 39 in good health and CMV-seronegative. CDR3 DNA: TGCGCCAGCAGCTTGGGGCAGGCCGACTATGGCTACACCTTC. Protein product: CASSLGQADYGYTF.